Given below is one TCR beta chain in context. Each donor was nominally healthy when sampled (though unrecorded immune exposures were likely). These data come from a study of cytomegalovirus exposure and HLA in healthy donors. The PCR had 60 Vbeta and 13 Jbeta primers. Assay: immunoSEQ multiplex PCR; the TCRdb copy retains only in-frame clones and omits some. The data show more than 95,000 clones, roughly three quarters seen once. With V trimmed by 6 bases and J by 2 bases, 10 bases remained unmatched. Germline V gene sequence: CDR1 MDHEN, CDR2 SYDVKM. The CDR3 totals 16 residues. The receptor comes from a man aged 25 to 40 in good health and CMV-seronegative. The specimen sequenced was PBMCs. The genes are TRBV28 and TRBJ2-3; 8 bases align to TRBD1. The CDR3 loop is CASRRTGTGFTDTQYF. The CDR3, as DNA: TGTGCCAGCAGGCGCACCGGGACAGGTTTCACAGATACGCAGTATTTT.